This passage covers 12 T cell receptor beta chains from one sample sequenced in a study of follicular helper T cells after annual influenza vaccination. Sequenced by immunoSEQ multiplex PCR; TCRdb stores in-frame clones only, minus some. The data contain approximately 25,000 clones, more than 80% of them singletons. Time point defined: 2014-2015 season, pre-vaccination. The input for sequencing was CXCR5+ CD38- circulating T follicular helper cells from blood, taken on the day of influenza vaccination. The subset: circulating Tfh, non-naive CD4+CXCR5+PD-1+ (ICOS+CD38+ or ICOS-CD38-). These receptors were obtained from an adult who received the influenza vaccine.

The rearrangement joins TRBV10-2 to TRBJ1-2; 8 positions match TRBD1. Per germline, CDR1 WSHSY and CDR2 SAAADI. The CDR3 sequence is 15 residues long. Trimming at V came to 8 bases and at J to 5 bases, leaving 13 bases not matched to a gene. The CDR3 bases are TGCGCCAGCGGAACAGGGGGTTCAAAAAAATATGGCTACACCTTC. Its translation: CASGTGGSKKYGYTF.

The rearrangement links TRBV6-1 to TRBJ1-1; 8 bases agree with TRBD1. The CDR3 consists of 15 residues. Germline CDR1 MNHNS, CDR2 SASEGT. Unmatched junction bases numbered 5, after V lost 4 bases and J lost 1 base. In nucleotides, the CDR3 is TGTGCCAGCAGTGGATTAACAGGGGGGAACACTGAAGCTTTCTTT. Residues: CASSGLTGGNTEAFF.

The V call is TRBV6-6, the J call TRBJ1-1; unclear D gene. V dropped 6 bases and J dropped 0 bases, with 17 bases sitting between them. The length of the CDR3 is 16 residues. Germline lookup yields CDR1 MNHNY and CDR2 SVGAGI (reference sequence). Written as DNA, the CDR3 is TGTGCCAGCAGGAACAGTGGTATGGGTGTGAACACTGAAGCTTTCTTT. It codes for CASRNSGMGVNTEAFF.

This chain connects TRBV5-1 to TRBJ1-1, with unresolved D. Trimming cost V 4 bases and J 6 bases, with 16 bases left between them. This CDR3 has 14 residues. Germline values: CDR1 SGHRS, CDR2 YFSETQ. The CDR3 loop is CASSEDSTSPEAFF. The CDR3, as DNA: TGCGCCAGCAGCGAGGACTCAACGAGCCCTGAAGCTTTCTTT.

The chain carries TRBV7-3 and TRBJ2-5; D is ambiguous. This CDR3 region has 13 residues. V lost 2 bases to trimming and J lost 3 bases, with 7 bases between them. CDR1 is SGHTA, CDR2 FQGTGA, per germline. CDR3: CASSLLGKETQYF. CDR3 sequence (DNA): TGTGCCAGCAGCTTACTGGGCAAAGAGACCCAGTACTTC.

CDR3 residues: CASRPTGFLMNTEAFF. CDR3 in DNA: TGTGCCAGCAGACCGACAGGCTTTCTCATGAACACTGAAGCTTTCTTT. V is TRBV27 and J is TRBJ1-1, with a possible D match to TRBD1 (6 bases). This CDR3 contains 16 residues. Trimming cost V 6 bases and J 0 bases, with 17 bases left between them. The germline V gene has CDR1 MNHEY and CDR2 SMNVEV (reference sequence).

The V gene is TRBV2, the J gene TRBJ2-1; TRBD2 aligns across 14 bases. V lost 8 bases and J lost 10; bases outside the gene matches: 7. The germline V gene encodes CDR1 SNHLY and CDR2 FYNNEI. The CDR3 totals 14 residues. The CDR3 sequence is CASRGTSGSHEQFF. The CDR3 region has the DNA TGTGCCAGCCGAGGGACTAGCGGGAGTCACGAGCAGTTCTTC.

V and J are TRBV7-3 and TRBJ2-3, with D possibly TRBD2 on 6 matching bases. Germline V gives CDR1 SGHTA, CDR2 FQGTGA. Deletions cut 3 bases from V and 5 bases from J, with 12 bases between. The CDR3 totals 14 residues. The CDR3 loop is CASSFGGVGDTQYF. The CDR3 bases are TGTGCCAGCAGCTTTGGCGGGGTGGGAGATACGCAGTATTTT.

The chain links TRBV5-1 to TRBJ1-1; TRBD1 matches at 9 bases. The CDR3 runs 14 residues. Germline-derived CDR1 and CDR2 are SGHRS and YFSETQ. With V trimmed by 0 bases and J by 5 bases, 2 bases remained unmatched. CDR3 sequence reads: CASSLDRGRTEAFF. The CDR3 DNA reads as TGCGCCAGCAGCTTGGACAGGGGGCGAACTGAAGCTTTCTTT.

This chain joins TRBV18 and TRBJ1-2, with unresolved D. This CDR3 is 12 amino acids long. Trimming took off 4 bases at V and 0 bases at J, with 3 bases between the two ends. Germline V gene sequence: CDR1 KGHSH, CDR2 LQKENI. The CDR3, as DNA: TGTGCCAGCTCACTCGCTAACTATGGCTACACCTTC. Its protein is CASSLANYGYTF.

The gene calls are TRBV7-8 and TRBJ2-7; 7 positions agree with TRBD2. CDR1 and CDR2 from the germline V gene are SGHVS and FQNEAQ. CDR3 length equals 12 residues. V gave up 6 bases and J gave up 3 bases; unmatched junction bases: 2. This CDR3 reads CASRGEGYEQYF. DNA of the CDR3: TGTGCCAGCAGGGGGGAGGGCTACGAGCAGTACTTC.

The rearrangement uses TRBV4-1 and TRBJ1-3, with D maybe TRBD1 (6 bases). The V and J ends lost 0 bases and 0 bases respectively, with 18 bases between them. Germline V CDR1 and CDR2: MGHRA, YSYEKL. This CDR3 is built from 19 residues. The CDR3 sequence: CASSQDGYPQGPSGNTIYF. CDR3 in DNA: TGCGCCAGCAGCCAAGATGGGTACCCACAGGGCCCCTCTGGAAACACCATATATTTT.